Following are 31 T cell receptor beta chains from one sample sequenced in a study of shared clonotypes between healthy human individuals. Method: immunoSEQ multiplex PCR; TCRdb's copy keeps in-frame clones and lacks some. Here the sample spans 2 million to 2.5 million clones, about 92% being singletons. The specimen sequenced was naive CD4+ T cells from PBMCs. Subset meaning: CD45RA+ positively selected. The origin of the receptors is a man between 18 and 35 years old in good health. Some clones in this sample may be carry-over from other donors' samples.

The CDR3 nucleotides are TGTGCCAGCAGTAGAGCGGGCACCTTACTCGATGAGCAGTTCTTC. Translation: CASSRAGTLLDEQFF. The chain joins TRBV7-8 to TRBJ2-1; possible D gene TRBD2, 6 bases. The CDR3 is 15 amino acids. Germline CDR1 and CDR2: SGHVS and FQNEAQ. The ends were cut back, 6 bases at V and 8 bases at J, with 20 bases in the middle.

The V gene is TRBV5-1, the J gene TRBJ2-5; 8 nucleotides line up with TRBD1. V trimming: 4 bases; J trimming: 4 bases; junction bases outside the gene matches: 9. The CDR3 loop spans 15 amino acids. CDR1 and CDR2 from the germline V gene are SGHRS and YFSETQ. CDR3 coding DNA: TGCGCCAGCAGCCCAATACCCACAGGGGGAGAGACCCAGTACTTC. It encodes CASSPIPTGGETQYF.

This rearrangement joins TRBV7-3 to TRBJ2-5, with 15 positions matching TRBD2. This CDR3 region has 16 residues. V shed 4 bases, J shed 5 bases, and the junction held 5 bases outside the gene matches. Germline V CDR1 and CDR2: SGHTA, FQGTGA. Written as DNA, the CDR3 is TGTGCCAGCAGCTCACTAGGACTAGCGGGAGGGGAGACCCAGTACTTC. Residues: CASSSLGLAGGETQYF. The full variable domain, in which reference TRBV7-3 and TRBJ2-5 provide the parts outside the CDR3, is GAGVSQTPSNKVTEKGKYVELRCDPISGHTALYWYRQSLGQGPEFLIYFQGTGAADDSGLPNDRFFAVRPEGSVSTLKIQRTERGDSAVYLCASSSLGLAGGETQYFGPGTRLLVL.

The chain is built from TRBV4-1 and TRBJ2-7; 10 bases align to TRBD2. The trim removed 0 bases at V and 2 bases at J, leaving 4 bases unmatched. CDR1 MGHRA and CDR2 YSYEKL come from the germline V gene. The CDR3 extends over 16 amino acids. The CDR3 nucleotides are TGCGCCAGCAGCCAAGATAATAGCGGGAGGACCTACGAGCAGTACTTC. Translating gives CASSQDNSGRTYEQYF.

Points on this clone: In the same sample, other DNA sequences code for this CDR3. This chain uses TRBV10-3 with TRBJ1-5; unclear D gene. The CDR3 has 13 residues. Trimming stripped 0 bases from V and 3 bases from J, with 3 bases between. Germline V CDR1 and CDR2: ENHRY, SYGVKD. CDR3 bases: TGTGCCATCAGTGAGTCGCTCAATCAGCCCCAGCATTTT. Its protein is CAISESLNQPQHF.

Regarding this clone: The sample has other DNA sequences that encode this CDR3 too. The V gene is TRBV5-1, the J gene TRBJ2-3; TRBD2 matches at 8 bases. The germline V gene encodes CDR1 SGHRS and CDR2 YFSETQ. V shed 2 bases and J 3 bases; nucleotides not matched to a gene: 5. The CDR3 has 15 amino acids. In DNA, the CDR3 is TGCGCCAGCAGCTTAGCAGCGGGAGAGACAGATACGCAGTATTTT. It specifies CASSLAAGETDTQYF.

The count of this clone is one. Here the CDR3 DNA reads TGTGCCTGGACTAGCGGGAGCACCTACGAGCAGTACTTC. It codes for CAWTSGSTYEQYF. The chain employs TRBV30 and TRBJ2-7; 10 nucleotides align to TRBD2. The junction had 2 bases not matched to a gene; V was cut back by 4 bases and J by 2 bases. CDR1 and CDR2 from the germline V gene are GTSNPN and SVGIG (reference sequence). This CDR3 is built from 13 residues.

The rearrangement uses TRBV5-3 and TRBJ2-7; D gene unclear. TRBV5-3 is designated an ORF whose function remains uncertain. This CDR3 contains 13 residues. Deletions cut 0 bases from V and 3 bases from J, with 7 bases between. CDR3 region: CARSLGRSYEQYF. The CDR3 region has the DNA TGTGCCAGAAGCTTGGGACGGAGCTACGAGCAGTACTTC.

The rearrangement joins TRBV5-1 to TRBJ1-4; D is uncertain. Per the germline V gene, CDR1 is SGHRS and CDR2 is YFSETQ. V shed 3 bases and J shed 3 bases, with 9 bases lying between them. The CDR3 length is 14 residues. The CDR3 sequence is CASSSGDPNEKLFF. In DNA form, the CDR3 reads TGCGCCAGCAGCTCGGGTGACCCTAATGAAAAACTGTTTTTT.

The chain couples TRBV10-3 to TRBJ2-1; D is possibly TRBD2 (6 bases). CDR1 and CDR2 from the germline V gene are ENHRY and SYGVKD. The CDR3 sequence is 15 residues long. V was shortened by 6 bases and J by 7 bases, with 19 bases between the two germline ends. The CDR3 DNA reads as TGTGCCATCAGCACGGGAGTTTCGATGGAAAATGAGCAGTTCTTC. This gives the protein CAISTGVSMENEQFF.

The rearrangement joins TRBV7-9 to TRBJ2-5; perhaps D is TRBD1 or TRBD2 (5 bases each). The CDR3 is 16 amino acids. Germline V lookup: CDR1 SEHNR, CDR2 FQNEAQ (reference sequence). V was pared by 5 bases and J by 2 bases, with 18 bases between. DNA of the CDR3: TGTGCCAGCAGCCCTGACCCCGGGACCACACAAGAGACCCAGTACTTC. This translates into CASSPDPGTTQETQYF. The complete variable domain, with remaining parts taken from reference TRBV7-9 and TRBJ2-5, reads DTGVSQNPRHKITKRGQNVTFRCDPISEHNRLYWYRQTLGQGPEFLTYFQNEAQLEKSRLLSDRFSAERPKGSFSTLEIQRTEQGDSAMYLCASSPDPGTTQETQYFGPGTRLLVL.

This clone was counted a single time. Here the CDR3 DNA reads TGTGCCAGCAGTGAGGTTGGCGTGAGATGGCAGTTCTTC. Encoded protein: CASSEVGVRWQFF. The genes are TRBV25-1 and TRBJ2-1; D gene uncertain. The CDR3 sequence is 13 residues long. The ends were cut back, 3 bases at V and 12 bases at J, with 15 bases in the middle. CDR1 MGHDK and CDR2 SYGVNS come from the germline V gene. Looking up the rest from reference TRBV25-1 and TRBJ2-1 gives the full variable domain: EADIYQTPRYLVIGTGKKITLECSQTMGHDKMYWYQQDPGMELHLIHYSYGVNSTEKGDLSSESTVSRIRTEHFPLTLESARPSHTSQYLCASSEVGVRWQFFGPGTRLTVL.

The V gene is TRBV5-1, the J gene TRBJ2-7; D remains ambiguous. Germline CDR1 SGHRS, CDR2 YFSETQ. The CDR3 spans 13 residues. With 0 bases removed from V and 5 bases from J, the gap between germline ends came to 9 bases. The CDR3 nucleotides read TGCGCCAGCAGCTTGGTGGCAACCCACGAGCAGTACTTC. This encodes CASSLVATHEQYF.

Points on this clone: Other DNA sequences of this sample code for an identical CDR3. V is TRBV10-3 and J is TRBJ2-3, with 8 positions matching TRBD2. The germline V gene encodes CDR1 ENHRY and CDR2 SYGVKD. Trimming at V came to 7 bases and at J to 0 bases, leaving 0 bases not matched to a gene. The length of the CDR3 is 13 residues. CDR3 in DNA: TGTGCCATCACGGGGGGGAGCACAGATACGCAGTATTTT. Its protein is CAITGGSTDTQYF.

The V gene is TRBV28, the J gene TRBJ2-7, with a tentative D call TRBD1 (5 bases). The CDR3 covers 15 residues. The V and J ends lost 4 bases and 2 bases respectively, with 15 bases between them. Germline-derived CDR1 and CDR2 are MDHEN and SYDVKM. CDR3 region: CASSYVRATAYEQYF. The CDR3 coding sequence is TGTGCCAGCAGTTACGTCAGGGCCACAGCCTACGAGCAGTACTTC. Full variable domain (missing parts from reference TRBV28 and TRBJ2-7): DVKVTQSSRYLVKRTGEKVFLECVQDMDHENMFWYRQDPGLGLRLIYFSYDVKMKEKGDIPEGYSVSREKKERFSLILESASTNQTSMYLCASSYVRATAYEQYFGPGTRLTVT.

CDR3 bases: TGTGCCACGAGGGGCCAAAGGAATGAGCAGTTCTTC. Its translation: CATRGQRNEQFF. This chain connects TRBV10-3 to TRBJ2-1; D may correspond to TRBD1 or TRBD2 (5 bases each). V lost 10 bases and J lost 7, with 14 bases in between. The germline V gene has CDR1 ENHRY and CDR2 SYGVKD. There are 12 residues in the CDR3.

This chain joins TRBV14 and TRBJ2-7, with D perhaps assigned TRBD1 or TRBD2 (5 bases each). The CDR3 has 14 amino acids. The germline gives CDR1 SGHDN, CDR2 FVKESK. Deletions cut 4 bases from V and 5 bases from J, with 15 bases between. CDR3 coding DNA: TGTGCCAGCAGCCCGCCCGAGCCGGGGCACGAGCAGTACTTC. Protein product: CASSPPEPGHEQYF.

The table lists this clone with a count of one. This chain connects TRBV5-1 to TRBJ2-2, with D possibly called TRBD1 or TRBD2 (5 bases each). The CDR3 sequence is 14 residues long. Germline CDR1 and CDR2: SGHRS and YFSETQ. V lost 6 bases and J lost 4, with 13 bases in between. CDR3 DNA: TGCGCCAGCACCCCGGGGCGAGTCACCGGGGAGCTGTTTTTT. Its protein is CASTPGRVTGELFF.

The rearrangement joins TRBV28 to TRBJ2-7; D is unresolved. V lost 4 bases to trimming and J lost 3 bases, with 7 bases between them. The germline CDR1 and CDR2 sequences are MDHEN and SYDVKM. The CDR3 consists of 12 residues. CDR3 DNA sequence: TGTGCCAGCAGTTCCGTCTTCTACGAGCAGTACTTC. This translates into CASSSVFYEQYF. The full variable domain, in which reference TRBV28 and TRBJ2-7 provide the parts outside the CDR3, is DVKVTQSSRYLVKRTGEKVFLECVQDMDHENMFWYRQDPGLGLRLIYFSYDVKMKEKGDIPEGYSVSREKKERFSLILESASTNQTSMYLCASSSVFYEQYFGPGTRLTVT.

The chain employs TRBV7-6 and TRBJ2-7; 9 bases line up with TRBD1. After removal of 5 bases from V and 12 bases from J, the junction contained 8 bases not matched to a gene. CDR1 is SGHVS, CDR2 FNYEAQ, per germline. The CDR3 runs to 12 residues. CDR3 protein: CASSQNGQGWYF. DNA for the CDR3: TGTGCCAGCAGCCAAAACGGACAGGGGTGGTACTTC.

The V call is TRBV18, the J call TRBJ2-1; TRBD2 agrees at 7 bases. The V and J ends lost 2 bases and 1 base, in that order; junction bases with no gene match: 5. Germline V gives CDR1 KGHSH, CDR2 LQKENI. The CDR3 runs 16 residues. CDR3 amino acids: CASSPNVGGSYNEQFF. CDR3 nucleotides: TGTGCCAGCTCACCAAACGTCGGGGGGTCCTACAATGAGCAGTTCTTC. The whole variable domain, filled in from reference TRBV18 and TRBJ2-1, reads NAGVMQNPRHLVRRRGQEARLRCSPMKGHSHVYWYRQLPEEGLKFMVYLQKENIIDESGMPKERFSAEFPKEGPSILRIQQVVRGDSAAYFCASSPNVGGSYNEQFFGPGTRLTVL.

This rearrangement joins TRBV27 to TRBJ2-1; 7 nucleotides match TRBD2. Germline-derived CDR1 and CDR2 are MNHEY and SMNVEV (reference sequence). The junction had 16 bases not matched to a gene; V was cut back by 7 bases and J by 4 bases. The CDR3 extends over 17 amino acids. The chain's CDR3 is CASTPEVGGGPYNEQFF. As DNA, the CDR3 is TGTGCCAGCACGCCTGAGGTGGGGGGAGGGCCTTACAATGAGCAGTTCTTC.

The chain is built from TRBV5-1 and TRBJ2-1; possible D gene TRBD2, 5 bases. The CDR3 covers 14 residues. Germline V gene data show CDR1 as SGHRS and CDR2 as YFSETQ. Trimming shortened V by 4 bases and J by 4 bases, and 12 bases separated the two germline ends. The CDR3 spells CASSVTREYNEQFF. CDR3 nucleotide sequence: TGCGCCAGCAGCGTAACAAGGGAGTACAATGAGCAGTTCTTC.

The chain uses TRBV11-2 and TRBJ2-2; TRBD2 matches 14 bases. This CDR3 comprises 19 residues. Per germline, CDR1 SGHAT and CDR2 FQNNGV. V lost 1 base and J lost 5; bases outside the gene matches: 9. CDR3 residues: CASSLVPGLAGGRTGELFF. The CDR3 DNA follows: TGTGCCAGCAGCTTAGTACCTGGACTAGCGGGGGGTCGGACCGGGGAGCTGTTTTTT. Full variable domain (remainder filled in from reference TRBV11-2 and TRBJ2-2): EAGVAQSPRYKIIEKRQSVAFWCNPISGHATLYWYQQILGQGPKLLIQFQNNGVVDDSQLPKDRFSAERLKGVDSTLKIQPAKLEDSAVYLCASSLVPGLAGGRTGELFFGEGSRLTVL.

This chain uses TRBV19 with TRBJ2-1; no reliable D call. Germline loops: CDR1 LNHDA, CDR2 SQIVND (reference sequence). Trimming removed 1 base at V and 10 bases at J, with 14 bases between. CDR3 length equals 14 residues. This CDR3 is CASSIGGQRREQFF. DNA for the CDR3: TGTGCCAGTAGTATAGGCGGTCAGAGGCGCGAGCAGTTCTTC.

On this clone: Other DNA sequences from this sample encode an identical CDR3 as well. The J gene is TRBJ2-1, the V gene TRBV6-5; tentative D call: TRBD1 (6 bases). CDR3 length: 13 amino acids. The V end lost 2 bases, the J end lost 7 bases, and 9 bases lay between the germline ends. Germline V gene lookup returns CDR1 MNHEY and CDR2 SVGAGI. CDR3 loop: CASSYLGANEQFF. The CDR3 DNA is TGTGCCAGCAGTTACCTGGGGGCGAATGAGCAGTTCTTC.

J is TRBJ2-3 and V is TRBV6-6, with D possibly matching TRBD2 (6 bases). Trimming stripped 3 bases from V and 1 base from J, with 11 bases between. From germline, CDR1 is MNHNY and CDR2 SVGAGI (reference sequence). This CDR3 is built from 15 residues. CDR3 residues: CASSYGGSRTDTQYF. CDR3 sequence (DNA): TGTGCCAGCAGTTATGGGGGGAGTCGCACAGATACGCAGTATTTT.

This sequence joins TRBV25-1 and TRBJ2-5, with D perhaps matching TRBD2 (6 bases). The CDR3 sequence is 15 residues long. V was cut by 3 bases and J by 4 bases, with 15 bases left in between. The germline V gene encodes CDR1 MGHDK and CDR2 SYGVNS. In nucleotides, the CDR3 is TGTGCCAGCAGTGAGGGCGGGATGGTTCGAGAGACCCAGTACTTC. Translation: CASSEGGMVRETQYF.

The chain employs TRBV11-2 and TRBJ2-2, with TRBD1 as a possible D gene (6 bases). This CDR3 is 16 amino acids long. CDR1 and CDR2 from the germline V gene are SGHAT and FQNNGV. With 2 bases removed from V and 2 bases from J, the gap between germline ends came to 12 bases. The CDR3 region has the DNA TGTGCCAGCAGCTTAATTCGGACAGAAAACACCGGGGAGCTGTTTTTT. This translates into CASSLIRTENTGELFF.

The chain has TRBV5-1 and TRBJ1-1; no definite D call. The germline CDR1 and CDR2 sequences are SGHRS and YFSETQ. V lost 6 bases, J lost 0 bases, and 9 bases lay in between. This CDR3 comprises 13 residues. This CDR3 is CASTHSMNTEAFF. For the CDR3, the DNA is TGCGCCAGCACCCACTCGATGAACACTGAAGCTTTCTTT.

The rearrangement uses TRBV28 and TRBJ1-5; no definite D call. The germline CDR1 and CDR2 sequences are MDHEN and SYDVKM. This CDR3 spans 13 amino acids. Between the trimmed V and J ends, which lost 5 bases and 11 bases, there was a span of 16 bases. The CDR3 DNA follows: TGTGCCAGCAGTCATGGCGGCAACGGGGCCCAGCATTTT. It codes for CASSHGGNGAQHF.